The 20 T cell receptor beta chains below all came from one sample that was sequenced in a study of shared T cell receptors in the human thymus. Data came from immunoSEQ multiplex PCR; TCRdb stores just in-frame clones and leaves some out. Found here are hundreds of thousands of clones, around 87% of them singletons; the top ten hold 0.0094%. Separately, the same data were catalogued under a study of human thymus T cells.

The specimen sequenced was thymocytes. The receptors derive from a boy in the first two years of life with a congenital heart defect.

J is TRBJ1-2 and V is TRBV7-2; 7 nucleotides agree with TRBD1. CDR1 and CDR2 from the germline V gene are SGHTA and FQGNSA. J gave up 6 bases and V 0 bases, and 10 bases lay outside the gene matches. CDR3 length: 16 residues. The CDR3 DNA sequence: TGTGCCAGCAGCTTAGCGGGGCGACAGGGCAGGCATGGCTACACCTTC. This translates into CASSLAGRQGRHGYTF.

The chain carries TRBV27 and TRBJ2-1; 10 bases map to TRBD1. The ends lost 4 bases at V and 2 bases at J; junction bases unmatched: 11. The CDR3 loop spans 18 amino acids. Per germline, CDR1 MNHEY and CDR2 SMNVEV (reference sequence). The CDR3 coding sequence is TGTGCCAGCAGTTGGCAGGCATCGACAGGGGGCCCCTACAATGAGCAGTTCTTC. The encoded protein is CASSWQASTGGPYNEQFF.

This clone has just a few counts. The chain uses TRBV5-1 and TRBJ1-1; the match to TRBD1 covers 9 bases. This CDR3 is built from 15 residues. V lost 3 bases and J lost 5; bases outside the gene matches: 8. The germline V gene encodes CDR1 SGHRS and CDR2 YFSETQ. CDR3 residues: CASSSPGQGLTEAFF. The CDR3 DNA sequence: TGCGCCAGCAGCTCACCAGGACAGGGGCTGACTGAAGCTTTCTTT.

The rearrangement joins TRBV30 to TRBJ1-5; the match to TRBD1 covers 8 bases. V lost 1 base and J lost 0; bases outside the gene matches: 14. CDR1 GTSNPN and CDR2 SVGIG come from the germline V gene (reference sequence). The CDR3 consists of 19 residues. The CDR3, as DNA: TGTGCCTGGAGTGGGAACCGGGACAGGCCCCTCTATAGCAATCAGCCCCAGCATTTT. This sequence encodes CAWSGNRDRPLYSNQPQHF.

This clone appeared once. This chain joins TRBV25-1 and TRBJ1-5; D is possibly TRBD1 (6 bases). V was clipped by 5 bases and J by 6 bases, with 23 bases between them. Germline CDR1 reads MGHDK; CDR2 reads SYGVNS. The CDR3 loop spans 17 amino acids. The CDR3 region has the DNA TGTGCCAGCAGTCCCGAGGGGGGGGGAGGTCAAAGTCAGCCCCAGCATTTT. It yields the protein CASSPEGGGGQSQPQHF.

This clone was recorded a few times. V usage is TRBV19 and J usage is TRBJ2-7; 7 bases are a match to TRBD2. V gave up 6 bases and J gave up 3 bases; unmatched junction bases: 11. Germline CDR1 LNHDA, CDR2 SQIVND (reference sequence). CDR3 size: 15 residues. The CDR3, as DNA: TGTGCCAGTAGAGACAGAGCGGGATCCTTCTACGAGCAGTACTTC. It translates to CASRDRAGSFYEQYF.

The chain links TRBV28 to TRBJ2-1, with 13 positions matching TRBD2. V trimming: 6 bases; J trimming: 7 bases; junction bases outside the gene matches: 12. In germline, CDR1 is MDHEN, CDR2 SYDVKM. This CDR3 has 17 residues. CDR3 DNA: TGTGCCAGCAGCCTTCCCCGGACTAGCGGGAGAGGTAATGAGCAGTTCTTC. This encodes CASSLPRTSGRGNEQFF.

The chain employs TRBV12-5 and TRBJ1-1; the D gene is possibly TRBD1 (5 bases). The germline V gene encodes CDR1 LGHNT and CDR2 FRNRAP. V was pared by 1 base and J by 3 bases, with 15 bases between. CDR3 length: 16 residues. As DNA, the CDR3 is TGTGCTAGTGGTTTGGAAGGGTGGGGGGAGTACACTGAAGCTTTCTTT. This encodes CASGLEGWGEYTEAFF.

This chain uses TRBV28 with TRBJ2-7; D not certain. With 2 bases removed from V and 2 bases from J, the gap between germline ends came to 7 bases. The germline V gene has CDR1 MDHEN and CDR2 SYDVKM. The CDR3 runs to 13 residues. The CDR3 sequence is CASSLGRPYEQYF. The CDR3 DNA follows: TGTGCCAGCAGTTTAGGCAGGCCCTACGAGCAGTACTTC. Together with reference TRBV28 and TRBJ2-7, the CDR3 gives the full variable domain: DVKVTQSSRYLVKRTGEKVFLECVQDMDHENMFWYRQDPGLGLRLIYFSYDVKMKEKGDIPEGYSVSREKKERFSLILESASTNQTSMYLCASSLGRPYEQYFGPGTRLTVT.

The V gene is TRBV5-8, the J gene TRBJ1-1; 9 bases match TRBD1. CDR3 size: 14 residues. CDR1 is SGHTS, CDR2 YDEGEE, per germline. Trimming removed 3 bases from V and 1 base from J; junction bases left unmatched: 1. CDR3: CASSSGQGNTEAFF. The CDR3 DNA reads as TGTGCCAGCAGCTCGGGACAGGGGAACACTGAAGCTTTCTTT.

The chain couples TRBV6-1 to TRBJ2-6, with 8 positions matching TRBD1. This CDR3 region has 18 residues. With V trimmed by 0 bases and J by 0 bases, 4 bases remained unmatched. Germline values: CDR1 MNHNS, CDR2 SASEGT. CDR3 region: CASSEAGTGSSGANVLTF. The CDR3 DNA is TGTGCCAGCAGTGAAGCAGGGACAGGTAGCTCTGGGGCCAACGTCCTGACTTTC.

This chain uses TRBV10-3 with TRBJ1-5; maybe TRBD1 (5 bases). Germline V gene sequence: CDR1 ENHRY, CDR2 SYGVKD. There are 15 residues in the CDR3. V lost 4 bases, J lost 6 bases, and 16 bases lay in between. The chain's CDR3 is CAISAQGHGSQPQHF. The CDR3 DNA reads as TGTGCCATCAGTGCGCAAGGACACGGCAGTCAGCCCCAGCATTTT.

V gene TRBV5-6 combines with J gene TRBJ2-2; 7 nucleotides align to TRBD1. The CDR3 consists of 15 residues. Germline CDR1 and CDR2: SGHDT and YYEEEE. The V segment lost 5 bases and the J segment 1 base; nucleotides outside the gene matches: 5. In nucleotides, the CDR3 is TGTGCCAGCAGACCGGGACAGATGAACACCGGGGAGCTGTTTTTT. This codes for CASRPGQMNTGELFF.

The gene calls are TRBV4-3 and TRBJ2-1, with 8 bases that match TRBD1. The CDR3 loop spans 17 amino acids. V shed 3 bases and J 5 bases; nucleotides not matched to a gene: 12. Germline-derived CDR1 and CDR2 are LGHNA and YSLEER. In nucleotides, the CDR3 is TGCGCCAGCAGCCAGACCATCAGGGGGCGCGAGGACAATGAGCAGTTCTTC. Its translation is CASSQTIRGREDNEQFF.

A word on this clone: This same CDR3 is encoded by further DNA sequences in the sample. The J gene is TRBJ2-5, the V gene TRBV20-1, with D unresolved. Germline CDR1 is DFQATT and CDR2 is SNEGSKA (reference sequence). Trimming left V 0 bases short and J 4 bases short, with 3 bases between. The CDR3 is made up of 11 amino acids. This chain's CDR3 is CSARDRETQYF. In DNA form, the CDR3 reads TGCAGTGCTAGAGATAGAGAGACCCAGTACTTC.

This chain uses TRBV4-1 with TRBJ2-2, with D possibly being TRBD2 (5 bases). Germline V gene data show CDR1 as MGHRA and CDR2 as YSYEKL. Trimming stripped 1 base from V and 1 base from J, with 7 bases between. The CDR3 totals 15 residues. The CDR3 DNA reads as TGCGCCAGCAGCCAAGGGAGGAAGAACACCGGGGAGCTGTTTTTT. Protein: CASSQGRKNTGELFF.

This chain links TRBV6-1 with TRBJ2-3; 7 bases align to TRBD1. Germline V lookup: CDR1 MNHNS, CDR2 SASEGT. The CDR3 covers 13 residues. After removal of 7 bases from V and 11 bases from J, the junction contained 12 bases not matched to a gene. Here the CDR3 reads CASMGKGGAWQYF. CDR3 coding DNA: TGTGCCAGCATGGGGAAAGGGGGCGCGTGGCAGTATTTT.

The rearrangement uses TRBV10-3 and TRBJ2-5; 10 positions agree with TRBD2. The J call may be in error: the DNA end matches TRBJ2-7 better. From germline, CDR1 is ENHRY and CDR2 SYGVKD. The CDR3 is 19 amino acids. The CDR3: CAIRGGGIKSGRAIYEQYF. CDR3 bases: TGTGCCATCAGGGGTGGGGGGATAAAAAGCGGGAGGGCTATCTACGAGCAGTACTTC.

The gene calls are TRBV6-4 and TRBJ2-3, with TRBD2 matching 14 bases. The trim removed 10 bases at V and 1 base at J, leaving 13 bases unmatched. Germline CDR1 reads MRHNA; CDR2 reads SNTAGT. CDR3 length equals 18 residues. The CDR3 spells CATWPGTSGSPGTDTQYF. CDR3 nucleotides: TGTGCCACCTGGCCGGGGACTAGCGGGAGCCCCGGCACAGATACGCAGTATTTT.

The chain employs TRBV11-1 and TRBJ2-5; 7 nucleotides match TRBD1. V lost 5 bases, J lost 7 bases, and 13 bases stayed unmatched. The CDR3 has 15 amino acids. The V gene's germline CDR1 is SGHAT and CDR2 FQDESV (reference sequence). CDR3 nucleotide sequence: TGTGCCAGCAGCGATCAAGGACAGGCTCCTAGGACCCAGTACTTC. It codes for CASSDQGQAPRTQYF. The full variable domain, its missing parts supplied by reference TRBV11-1 and TRBJ2-5, is EAEVAQSPRYKITEKSQAVAFWCDPISGHATLYWYRQILGQGPELLVQFQDESVVDDSQLPKDRFSAERLKGVDSTLKIQPAELGDSAMYLCASSDQGQAPRTQYFGPGTRLLVL.